This TCR beta chain was profiled in a study of human T cells and chemical hapten exposure. The germline CDR1 and CDR2 sequences are SQVTM and ANQGSEA. The length of the CDR3 is 16 residues. V lost 3 bases to trimming and J lost 1 base, with 15 bases between them. The sample's time point: patch test 1, 2 weeks after DPC sensitization. Documented treatment: therapeutic diphenylcyclopropenone sensitization with weekly scalp DPC. TCRdb used MiXCR to reprocess the RACE reads, holding one entry per CDR3 protein. The sample has 150,000 to 200,000 distinct CDR3 sequences; roughly 15% are singletons. Here the sequenced sample was whole blood, taken in connection with sensitization to the hapten diphenylcyclopropenone (DPC). The chain links TRBV29-1 to TRBJ2-2; D uncertain. The origin of this receptor is a woman under 40 with alopecia areata. Some clones in this sample may be carry-over from other donors' samples. CDR3 protein: CSVEGPGVLNTGELFF. The CDR3 DNA sequence: TGCAGCGTTGAGGGCCCTGGGGTTTTGAACACCGGGGAGCTGTTTTTT.